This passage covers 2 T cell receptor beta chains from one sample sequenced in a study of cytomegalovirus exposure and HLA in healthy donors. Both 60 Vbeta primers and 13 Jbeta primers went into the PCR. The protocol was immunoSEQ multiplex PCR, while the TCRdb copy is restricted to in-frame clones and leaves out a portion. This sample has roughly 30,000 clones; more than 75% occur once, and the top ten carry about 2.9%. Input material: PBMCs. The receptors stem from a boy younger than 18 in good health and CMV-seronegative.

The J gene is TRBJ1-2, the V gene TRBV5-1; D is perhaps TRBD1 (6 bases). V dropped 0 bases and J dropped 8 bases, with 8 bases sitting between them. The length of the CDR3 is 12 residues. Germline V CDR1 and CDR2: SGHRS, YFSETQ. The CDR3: CASSLAGDGYTF. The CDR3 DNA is TGCGCCAGCAGCTTGGCAGGGGACGGCTACACCTTC.

CDR3 sequence: CASSLTGGRDEQYF. The CDR3, as DNA: TGTGCCAGCAGCTTGACCGGGGGTCGGGACGAGCAGTACTTC. This chain connects TRBV7-9 to TRBJ2-7; D is possibly TRBD2 (6 bases). The germline V gene encodes CDR1 SEHNR and CDR2 FQNEAQ (reference sequence). This CDR3 spans 14 amino acids. V lost 3 bases and J 5 bases, leaving 14 bases between the germline ends.